Below, 21 T cell receptor beta chains from the same sample are listed, as sequenced in a study of blood T cell repertoires in COVID-19. The protocol was immunoSEQ multiplex PCR, while the TCRdb copy is restricted to in-frame clones and leaves out a portion. This sample yields some 70,000 clones, of which roughly 80% are seen a single time; approximately 0.8% belongs to the top ten. Input material: peripheral blood. The origin of the receptors is a woman in her seventies with acute or convalescent COVID-19.

The sample holds one count of this clone. The CDR3 DNA reads as TGTGCCAGCAGCTTGTCTGGGGACTCGGAGGGGTACTTC. This sequence encodes CASSLSGDSEGYF. The rearrangement uses TRBV5-4 and TRBJ2-7; D is perhaps TRBD2 (6 bases). The V gene lost 1 base and the J gene lost 12 bases, with 17 bases spanning the gap. The CDR3 runs 13 residues. Germline CDR1 reads SGHNT; CDR2 reads YYREEE (reference sequence). The whole variable domain, filled in from reference TRBV5-4 and TRBJ2-7, reads ETGVTQSPTHLIKTRGQQVTLRCSSQSGHNTVSWYQQALGQGPQFIFQYYREEENGRGNFPPRFSGLQFPNYSSELNVNALELDDSALYLCASSLSGDSEGYFGPGTRLTVT.

The gene calls are TRBV18 and TRBJ2-5, with 9 nucleotides matching TRBD2. The CDR3 spans 16 residues. Per germline, CDR1 KGHSH and CDR2 LQKENI. The ends lost 3 bases at V and 1 base at J; junction bases unmatched: 6. CDR3 sequence reads: CASSPALAGLQETQYF. The DNA for the CDR3 is TGTGCCAGCTCACCGGCACTAGCGGGTCTCCAAGAGACCCAGTACTTC.

The CDR3 coding sequence is TGTGCCAGCAGTTTCCAAATTAGCCAGCCCCAGCATTTT. Translated, it gives CASSFQISQPQHF. The rearrangement joins TRBV28 to TRBJ1-5; D gene unclear. Trimming removed 3 bases at V and 7 bases at J, with 10 bases between. The CDR3 covers 13 residues. Germline values: CDR1 MDHEN, CDR2 SYDVKM.

This clone came up a few times. The CDR3 spells CAWSRGRRDTNTEAFF. For the CDR3, the DNA is TGTGCCTGGAGCCGGGGCCGTCGGGACACCAACACTGAAGCTTTCTTT. The V call is TRBV30, the J call TRBJ1-1; D might be TRBD1 (6 bases). V lost 3 bases and J 2 bases, leaving 19 bases between the germline ends. This CDR3 contains 16 residues. Germline CDR1 reads GTSNPN; CDR2 reads SVGIG (reference sequence).

The chain has TRBV5-1 and TRBJ2-3; D call uncertain. The CDR3 extends over 14 amino acids. Per the germline V gene, CDR1 is SGHRS and CDR2 is YFSETQ. The ends were cut back, 0 bases at V and 5 bases at J, with 10 bases in the middle. CDR3 amino acids: CASSLGNPGDTQYF. The CDR3 nucleotides are TGCGCCAGCAGCTTGGGTAACCCGGGAGATACGCAGTATTTT.

The V gene is TRBV2, the J gene TRBJ1-2; 7 nucleotides match TRBD1. Germline assignment: CDR1 SNHLY and CDR2 FYNNEI. Trimming took 5 bases from V and 4 from J; bases not matched to a gene: 1. This CDR3 has 12 amino acids. The CDR3 spells CASSRQGYGYTF. In DNA form, the CDR3 reads TGTGCCAGCAGTAGACAGGGCTATGGCTACACCTTC.

This clone turned up a few times. The chain links TRBV6-5 to TRBJ1-1; possibly TRBD1 for D (5 bases). V was clipped by 6 bases and J by 4 bases, with 12 bases between them. Per the germline V gene, CDR1 is MNHEY and CDR2 is SVGAGI. CDR3 length: 13 residues. In nucleotides, the CDR3 is TGTGCCAGCAGGAGATCCGGGGGCACTGAAGCTTTCTTT. Translated: CASRRSGGTEAFF.

V usage is TRBV11-3 and J usage is TRBJ2-7; 8 bases line up with TRBD2. The CDR3 consists of 14 residues. V trimming: 5 bases; J trimming: 0 bases; junction bases outside the gene matches: 3. The germline V gene has CDR1 SGHNT and CDR2 YENEEA. CDR3 DNA sequence: TGTGCCAGCAGCCTTACTAGCGGCTCCTACGAGCAGTACTTC. Translated: CASSLTSGSYEQYF.

J is TRBJ1-1 and V is TRBV6-2 or TRBV6-3, with D perhaps TRBD1 (5 bases). This CDR3 is built from 19 residues. Between the trimmed V and J ends, which lost 0 bases and 2 bases, there was a span of 22 bases. Germline CDR1 reads MNHEY; CDR2 reads SVGEGT. CDR3 loop: CASSYSVTGPMSINTEAFF. In DNA form, the CDR3 reads TGTGCCAGCAGTTACTCCGTAACAGGTCCGATGTCAATAAACACTGAAGCTTTCTTT.

This clone was observed a single time. The chain employs TRBV6-1 and TRBJ1-2; D gene unclear. CDR1 is MNHNS, CDR2 SASEGT, per germline. V was pared by 2 bases and J by 9 bases, with 7 bases between. The CDR3 runs 11 residues. CDR3 in DNA: TGTGCCAGCAGTGAACGCAGAAGCTACACCTTC. Its translation is CASSERRSYTF.

The V call is TRBV4-3, the J call TRBJ2-3; possibly TRBD2 for D (5 bases). V dropped 3 bases and J dropped 3 bases, with 10 bases sitting between them. This CDR3 contains 14 residues. From germline, CDR1 is LGHNA and CDR2 YSLEER. The CDR3 bases are TGCGCCAGCAGCCAGGACTTCGGGACAGATACGCAGTATTTT. It translates to CASSQDFGTDTQYF.

This clone was observed once. The chain employs TRBV19 and TRBJ2-7, with D unclear. CDR3 length: 11 residues. Germline V gives CDR1 LNHDA, CDR2 SQIVND (reference sequence). The V and J ends lost 4 bases and 3 bases respectively, with 4 bases between them. DNA for the CDR3: TGTGCCAGTAGTAACTACTACGAGCAGTACTTC. Its protein is CASSNYYEQYF.

This clone has just one count. V usage is TRBV28 and J usage is TRBJ2-7, with no clear D. The V end lost 7 bases, the J end lost 6 bases, and 13 bases lay between the germline ends. The CDR3 totals 12 residues. Germline CDR1 and CDR2: MDHEN and SYDVKM. The CDR3 DNA is TGTGCCAGCATAGGCCTCCTAGGCGAGCAGTACTTC. It is translated as CASIGLLGEQYF.

The chain combines TRBV4-3 with TRBJ2-5; D is unresolved. The CDR3 has 14 amino acids. CDR1 is LGHNA, CDR2 YSLEER, per germline. V dropped 1 base and J dropped 4 bases, with 10 bases sitting between them. As DNA, the CDR3 is TGCGCCAGCAGCCAAGTTGTCGGTCGAGAGACCCAGTACTTC. This gives the protein CASSQVVGRETQYF.

The V call is TRBV4-3, the J call TRBJ2-1, with 9 bases aligning to TRBD2. Per germline, CDR1 LGHNA and CDR2 YSLEER. V shed 4 bases and J 7 bases; nucleotides not matched to a gene: 11. CDR3 length: 16 residues. Here the CDR3 DNA reads TGCGCCAGCAGCCTCGAGATGGGACTAGCTTCGAATGAGCAGTTCTTC. This translates into CASSLEMGLASNEQFF.

This chain links TRBV29-1 with TRBJ2-2, with a tentative D call TRBD1 (6 bases). Germline V gene data show CDR1 as SQVTM and CDR2 as ANQGSEA. V was clipped by 6 bases and J by 4 bases, with 12 bases between them. The CDR3 length is 13 residues. The CDR3 here is CSVGTLGTGELFF. The CDR3 nucleotides read TGCAGCGTGGGGACACTCGGCACCGGGGAGCTGTTTTTT.

The chain employs TRBV18 and TRBJ1-3, with D possibly TRBD1 on 5 matching bases. The V and J ends lost 3 bases and 0 bases respectively, with 9 bases between them. Germline V gene lookup returns CDR1 KGHSH and CDR2 LQKENI. CDR3 size: 15 residues. The CDR3 bases are TGTGCCAGCTCACCGGGGGGTTCCTCTGGAAACACCATATATTTT. Protein product: CASSPGGSSGNTIYF. Full variable domain (rest looked up from reference TRBV18 and TRBJ1-3): NAGVMQNPRHLVRRRGQEARLRCSPMKGHSHVYWYRQLPEEGLKFMVYLQKENIIDESGMPKERFSAEFPKEGPSILRIQQVVRGDSAAYFCASSPGGSSGNTIYFGEGSWLTVV.

The chain employs TRBV19 and TRBJ1-5; D perhaps matches TRBD1 (5 bases). V was trimmed by 1 base and J by 7 bases, leaving 17 bases between them. Germline V gives CDR1 LNHDA, CDR2 SQIVND (reference sequence). The CDR3 sequence is 16 residues long. The CDR3 spells CASSIGIAGWHQPQHF. The DNA of the CDR3 is TGTGCCAGTAGTATAGGGATAGCAGGGTGGCACCAGCCCCAGCATTTT.

V gene TRBV5-5 combines with J gene TRBJ1-1; unclear D gene. Germline V gene lookup returns CDR1 SGHKS and CDR2 YYEKEE (reference sequence). The CDR3 totals 19 residues. Trimming took 0 bases from V and 6 from J, leaving 27 bases between them. The chain's CDR3 is CASSLGLEPERPKRAEAFF. CDR3 coding DNA: TGTGCCAGCAGCTTGGGGTTGGAGCCGGAGCGTCCCAAACGCGCTGAAGCTTTCTTT.

The genes are TRBV6-1 and TRBJ2-3; 11 bases are shared with TRBD2. Germline-derived CDR1 and CDR2 are MNHNS and SASEGT. The J segment lost 4 bases and the V segment lost 2 bases, leaving 5 bases of the junction unmatched. This CDR3 is built from 16 residues. The CDR3 here is CASSEQLAGVPDTQYF. DNA of the CDR3: TGTGCCAGCAGTGAACAACTAGCGGGAGTCCCAGATACGCAGTATTTT.

The genes are TRBV7-9 and TRBJ1-1; the D gene is possibly TRBD1 (6 bases). Germline V gene data show CDR1 as SEHNR and CDR2 as FQNEAQ (reference sequence). The CDR3 spans 15 residues. V lost 5 bases to trimming and J lost 4 bases, with 17 bases between them. CDR3 amino acids: CASSRPGEGVTEAFF. CDR3 nucleotides: TGTGCCAGCAGCCGCCCAGGGGAGGGGGTCACTGAAGCTTTCTTT.